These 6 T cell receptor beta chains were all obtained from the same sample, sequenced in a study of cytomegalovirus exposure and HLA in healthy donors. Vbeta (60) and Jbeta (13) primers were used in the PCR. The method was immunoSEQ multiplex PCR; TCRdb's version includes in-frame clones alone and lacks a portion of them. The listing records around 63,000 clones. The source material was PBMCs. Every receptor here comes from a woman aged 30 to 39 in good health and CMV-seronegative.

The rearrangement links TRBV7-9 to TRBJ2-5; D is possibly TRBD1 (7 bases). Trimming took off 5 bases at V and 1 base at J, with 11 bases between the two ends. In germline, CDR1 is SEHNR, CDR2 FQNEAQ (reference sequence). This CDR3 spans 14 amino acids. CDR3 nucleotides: TGTGCCAGCAGCAACCAGGGGGGCCAAGAGACCCAGTACTTC. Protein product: CASSNQGGQETQYF.

CDR3 DNA: TGTGCCAGTACCCTCAATGGACAGGGAAGAGGGTCTCAGGCCAACGTCCTGACTTTC. Its translation is CASTLNGQGRGSQANVLTF. J is TRBJ2-6 and V is TRBV19; 8 bases line up with TRBD1. The CDR3 has 19 amino acids. Losses at the gene ends were 7 bases for V and 6 bases for J; bases not matched to a gene: 20. Per the germline V gene, CDR1 is LNHDA and CDR2 is SQIVND (reference sequence).

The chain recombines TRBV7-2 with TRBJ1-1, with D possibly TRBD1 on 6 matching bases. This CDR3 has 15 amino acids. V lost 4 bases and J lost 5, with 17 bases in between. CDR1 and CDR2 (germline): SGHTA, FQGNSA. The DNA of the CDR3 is TGTGCCAGCAGCTCTTCCGCGGGGGGCAGGACTGAAGCTTTCTTT. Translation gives CASSSSAGGRTEAFF.

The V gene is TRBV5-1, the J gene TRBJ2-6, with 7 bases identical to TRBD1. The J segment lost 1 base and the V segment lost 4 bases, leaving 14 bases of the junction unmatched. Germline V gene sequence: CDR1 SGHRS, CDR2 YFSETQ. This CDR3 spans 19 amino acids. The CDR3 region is CASSDPLQGRRSGANVLTF. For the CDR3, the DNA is TGCGCCAGCAGCGACCCATTACAGGGGCGAAGGTCTGGGGCCAACGTCCTGACTTTC.

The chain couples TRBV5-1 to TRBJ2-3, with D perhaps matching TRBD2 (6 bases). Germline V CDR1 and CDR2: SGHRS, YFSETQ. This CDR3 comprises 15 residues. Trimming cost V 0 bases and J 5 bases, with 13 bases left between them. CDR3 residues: CASSLAAGSKDTQYF. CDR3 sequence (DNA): TGCGCCAGCAGCTTGGCGGCGGGATCGAAAGATACGCAGTATTTT.

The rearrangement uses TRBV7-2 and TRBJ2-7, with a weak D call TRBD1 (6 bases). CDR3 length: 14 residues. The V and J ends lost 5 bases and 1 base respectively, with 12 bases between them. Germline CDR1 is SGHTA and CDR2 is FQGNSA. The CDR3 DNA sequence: TGTGCCAGCAGCCCTCAGGGGACGTCCTACGAGCAGTACTTC. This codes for CASSPQGTSYEQYF.